The 25 T cell receptor beta chains below were found in one sample sequenced in a study of blood T cell repertoires in COVID-19. The table came from immunoSEQ multiplex PCR; TCRdb's copy has only in-frame clones and leaves some out. The sample holds under 300,000 clones, about nine tenths seen once. Sequences were obtained from peripheral blood. These receptors all stem from a man aged 25-45 years who had recovered from COVID-19.

V is TRBV9 and J is TRBJ2-1; 10 bases match TRBD2. The CDR3 is 17 amino acids. V was clipped by 5 bases and J by 8 bases; unmatched bases: 16. Germline values: CDR1 SGDLS, CDR2 YYNGEE. CDR3 region: CASRSIESGGASHEQFF. The CDR3 DNA reads as TGTGCCAGCAGGTCGATCGAAAGCGGGGGGGCGAGCCATGAGCAGTTCTTC.

V usage is TRBV10-3 and J usage is TRBJ1-1, with 9 bases aligning to TRBD1. The J segment lost 6 bases and the V segment lost 9 bases, leaving 8 bases of the junction unmatched. The CDR3 is made up of 13 amino acids. Germline CDR1 is ENHRY and CDR2 is SYGVKD. In nucleotides, the CDR3 is TGTGCCATATCCGACAGGGGGGCAGCTGAAGCTTTCTTT. Encoded protein: CAISDRGAAEAFF.

A few counts support this clone. The chain combines TRBV6-5 with TRBJ2-1, with a possible D match to TRBD1 (6 bases). CDR3 length: 12 residues. Trimming removed 5 bases at V and 9 bases at J, with 11 bases between. CDR1 and CDR2 (germline): MNHEY, SVGAGI. The DNA for the CDR3 is TGTGCCAGCAGTCCCGCGGACAGTGAGCAGTTCTTC. As protein: CASSPADSEQFF.

The J gene is TRBJ2-3, the V gene TRBV7-9; D perhaps matches TRBD2 (6 bases). The CDR3 has 15 amino acids. Germline CDR1 and CDR2: SEHNR and FQNEAQ (reference sequence). Trimming shortened V by 8 bases and J by 6 bases, and 21 bases separated the two germline ends. CDR3 coding DNA: TGTGCCAGCCGGCCCCAAGATCGGGCGGGGGATACGCAGTATTTT. Translated, it gives CASRPQDRAGDTQYF.

The chain joins TRBV6-5 to TRBJ1-1; tentative D call: TRBD1 (6 bases). This CDR3 has 13 residues. Germline V lookup: CDR1 MNHEY, CDR2 SVGAGI. Trimming shortened V by 10 bases and J by 4 bases, and 16 bases separated the two germline ends. CDR3 bases: TGTGCCACCAGAGGGCAGGGGTTCACTGAAGCTTTCTTT. Translation gives CATRGQGFTEAFF.

The genes are TRBV24-1 and TRBJ1-5; D is unresolved. This CDR3 comprises 14 residues. V lost 4 bases to trimming and J lost 10 bases, with 16 bases between them. CDR1 is KGHDR, CDR2 SFDVKD, per germline. In nucleotides, the CDR3 is TGTGCCACCAGTGAAGGAGGGCCACATAAACCCCAGCATTTT. This gives the protein CATSEGGPHKPQHF.

CDR3 in amino acids: CASSQDRGREQFF. The CDR3 nucleotides are TGCGCCAGCAGCCAAGATAGGGGTCGGGAGCAGTTCTTC. The chain has TRBV4-3 and TRBJ2-1; D perhaps matches TRBD1 (5 bases). The CDR3 consists of 13 residues. Trimming took 0 bases from V and 10 from J, leaving 10 bases between them. CDR1 LGHNA and CDR2 YSLEER come from the germline V gene.

The chain couples TRBV7-2 to TRBJ1-1; unclear D gene. With 1 base removed from V and 3 bases from J, the gap between germline ends came to 9 bases. The germline V gene encodes CDR1 SGHTA and CDR2 FQGNSA. CDR3 length: 14 amino acids. The CDR3 is CASSLDSSYTEAFF. CDR3 nucleotide sequence: TGTGCCAGCAGCTTAGACAGCTCCTACACTGAAGCTTTCTTT.

The CDR3 bases are TGTGCCAGCAGCGGGACAGGCTATGAAAAACTGTTTTTT. Protein sequence: CASSGTGYEKLFF. This sequence joins TRBV6-5 and TRBJ1-4, with 8 bases that match TRBD1. Unmatched junction bases numbered 3, after V lost 6 bases and J lost 6 bases. Germline CDR1 MNHEY, CDR2 SVGAGI. The CDR3 spans 13 residues.

The V call is TRBV6-5, the J call TRBJ2-3; 12 bases agree with TRBD2. The CDR3 consists of 14 residues. The V gene end was trimmed by 5 bases and the J gene end by 5 bases; junction bases not matched to a gene: 2. CDR1 is MNHEY and CDR2 is SVGAGI in the germline V gene. The chain's CDR3 is CASSTSGGKDTQYF. CDR3 nucleotides: TGTGCCAGCAGTACTAGCGGGGGGAAAGATACGCAGTATTTT.

This sequence joins TRBV19 and TRBJ2-5; 10 bases match TRBD2. This CDR3 is 14 amino acids long. V lost 7 bases to trimming and J lost 5 bases; unmatched junction nucleotides: 7. Looked up from germline, CDR1 is LNHDA and CDR2 is SQIVND (reference sequence). CDR3 nucleotide sequence: TGTGCCAGTAAAGTAGCGGGGGGCGCGGAGACCCAGTACTTC. It encodes CASKVAGGAETQYF.

This clone showed up just once. The chain joins TRBV4-1 to TRBJ2-3; D not resolved. The germline V gene encodes CDR1 MGHRA and CDR2 YSYEKL. V shed 5 bases and J shed 8 bases, with 20 bases lying between them. The CDR3 sequence is 15 residues long. This CDR3 reads CASSYDPGSTATQYF. CDR3 coding DNA: TGCGCCAGCAGCTACGACCCGGGTTCAACGGCTACGCAGTATTTT.

This chain connects TRBV5-4 to TRBJ2-3; possible D gene TRBD2, 7 bases. Trimming removed 2 bases from V and 5 bases from J, with 15 bases in between. This CDR3 contains 15 residues. Germline CDR1 and CDR2: SGHNT and YYREEE (reference sequence). The CDR3 bases are TGTGCCAGCAGCTTTGGACGGGGGGCTGGAGATACGCAGTATTTT. Encoded protein: CASSFGRGAGDTQYF.

The rearrangement joins TRBV5-4 to TRBJ2-5; D not certain. Trimming took 0 bases from V and 2 from J, leaving 8 bases between them. Germline assignment: CDR1 SGHNT and CDR2 YYREEE (reference sequence). This CDR3 has 14 amino acids. In DNA, the CDR3 is TGTGCCAGCAGCTTGGGTTTGCGGCAAGAGACCCAGTACTTC. This encodes CASSLGLRQETQYF. Based on the CDR3 plus reference TRBV5-4 and TRBJ2-5, the full variable domain is ETGVTQSPTHLIKTRGQQVTLRCSSQSGHNTVSWYQQALGQGPQFIFQYYREEENGRGNFPPRFSGLQFPNYSSELNVNALELDDSALYLCASSLGLRQETQYFGPGTRLLVL.

This chain uses TRBV6-5 with TRBJ1-1; perhaps TRBD1 as D (5 bases). The CDR3 loop spans 14 amino acids. Trimming cost V 6 bases and J 3 bases, with 14 bases left between them. Per germline, CDR1 MNHEY and CDR2 SVGAGI. The CDR3 sequence: CASRGLSPDTEAFF. The CDR3 DNA reads as TGTGCCAGCAGGGGACTCTCCCCCGACACTGAAGCTTTCTTT.

V is TRBV24-1 and J is TRBJ2-7; weak D call: TRBD1 (5 bases). V lost 1 base, J lost 5 bases, and 8 bases lay in between. This CDR3 has 13 amino acids. CDR1 and CDR2 from the germline V gene are KGHDR and SFDVKD. CDR3 in DNA: TGTGCCACCAGTGATTTTAGGGGCCACGAGCAGTACTTC. This gives the protein CATSDFRGHEQYF.

V and J are TRBV10-3 and TRBJ2-6; 8 nucleotides align to TRBD1. The CDR3 covers 17 residues. The J segment lost 1 base and the V segment lost 6 bases, leaving 8 bases of the junction unmatched. The V gene's germline CDR1 is ENHRY and CDR2 SYGVKD. The chain's CDR3 is CAIRPDRGTSGANVLTF. The CDR3 DNA is TGTGCCATCAGGCCCGACAGGGGCACTTCTGGGGCCAACGTCCTGACTTTC.

The chain joins TRBV3-1 (or the pseudogene TRBV3-2) to TRBJ1-3; 8 nucleotides align to TRBD1. Germline CDR1 reads LGHDT; CDR2 reads YNNKEL (reference sequence). Trimming cost V 6 bases and J 6 bases; bases outside gene matches: 10. This CDR3 contains 15 residues. The CDR3 sequence is CASRPPGGAENTIYF. CDR3 sequence (DNA): TGTGCCAGCAGGCCCCCAGGGGGCGCCGAAAACACCATATATTTT.

The chain is built from TRBV5-5 and TRBJ1-2; TRBD1 might be the D (5 bases). Trimming took off 3 bases at V and 2 bases at J, with 8 bases between the two ends. From germline, CDR1 is SGHKS and CDR2 YYEKEE (reference sequence). CDR3 size: 13 residues. DNA for the CDR3: TGTGCCAGCAGCTGGGAGGGGAACTATGGCTACACCTTC. Amino acid sequence: CASSWEGNYGYTF. The full variable domain, completed using reference TRBV5-5 and TRBJ1-2, is DAGVTQSPTHLIKTRGQQVTLRCSPISGHKSVSWYQQVLGQGPQFIFQYYEKEERGRGNFPDRFSARQFPNYSSELNVNALLLGDSALYLCASSWEGNYGYTFGSGTRLTVV.

This chain links TRBV2 with TRBJ2-7; no definite D call. This CDR3 is 12 amino acids long. V lost 6 bases and J 7 bases, leaving 13 bases between the germline ends. The germline gives CDR1 SNHLY, CDR2 FYNNEI. The CDR3 here is CASSVRALEQYF. The CDR3 nucleotides read TGTGCCAGCAGCGTTAGAGCCTTAGAGCAGTACTTC.

The V and J genes are TRBV7-8 and TRBJ1-4; the D gene is possibly TRBD1 (5 bases). The CDR3 consists of 15 residues. Trimming left V 5 bases short and J 8 bases short, with 18 bases between. The germline gives CDR1 SGHVS, CDR2 FQNEAQ. CDR3 amino acids: CASSRGAPAREKLFF. The CDR3 DNA follows: TGTGCCAGCAGCCGAGGGGCCCCAGCCAGAGAAAAACTGTTTTTT.

The J gene is TRBJ2-4, the V gene TRBV6-5, with a tentative D call TRBD1 (5 bases). Per germline, CDR1 MNHEY and CDR2 SVGAGI. This CDR3 is built from 12 residues. Trimming took 8 bases from V and 11 from J, leaving 16 bases between them. CDR3 protein: CASVDSLRVQYF. The CDR3 DNA is TGTGCCAGCGTCGACAGCCTAAGGGTTCAGTACTTC.

This sequence joins TRBV5-6 and TRBJ1-5; TRBD1 aligns across 9 bases. The germline V gene has CDR1 SGHDT and CDR2 YYEEEE. This CDR3 comprises 17 residues. V gave up 3 bases and J gave up 5 bases; unmatched junction bases: 12. Written as DNA, the CDR3 is TGTGCCAGCAGCTCGGTCCGGGACAGGGACTTTGATCAGCCCCAGCATTTT. Amino acid sequence: CASSSVRDRDFDQPQHF. Full variable domain (remainder filled in from reference TRBV5-6 and TRBJ1-5): DAGVTQSPTHLIKTRGQQVTLRCSPKSGHDTVSWYQQALGQGPQFIFQYYEEEERQRGNFPDRFSGHQFPNYSSELNVNALLLGDSALYLCASSSVRDRDFDQPQHFGDGTRLSIL.

The chain uses TRBV4-2 and TRBJ1-5; the D is unclear. The CDR3 totals 17 residues. The germline V gene has CDR1 LGHNA and CDR2 YNFKEQ. V dropped 0 bases and J dropped 0 bases, with 12 bases sitting between them. The CDR3, as DNA: TGTGCCAGCAGCCAAGAACCCTCCCGCTATAGCAATCAGCCCCAGCATTTT. It encodes CASSQEPSRYSNQPQHF.

This chain uses TRBV3-1 (or the pseudogene TRBV3-2) with TRBJ2-2; 12 bases map to TRBD2. The J segment lost 6 bases and the V segment lost 4 bases, leaving 3 bases of the junction unmatched. The CDR3 length is 15 residues. The germline gives CDR1 LGHDT, CDR2 YNNKEL (reference sequence). The CDR3 bases are TGTGCCAGCAGCCTTCGACTAGCGGGGGCCGGGGAGCTGTTTTTT. Translation gives CASSLRLAGAGELFF.